This T cell receptor beta chain stems from a study of siplizumab effects on memory and regulatory T cells. Study observations and caveats: Naive T cell populations appeared to exhibit greater diversity than memory cells and appeared to be major alloresponse contributors.

With respect to this clone: Its specificity is unknown.

The V and J ends lost 5 bases and 6 bases respectively, with 17 bases between them. CDR1 is MNHEY, CDR2 SVGAGI, per germline. CDR3 length: 14 amino acids. The protocol was immunoSEQ multiplex PCR, while the TCRdb copy is restricted to in-frame clones and leaves out a portion. The table shows about 50,000 clones, with roughly 87% occurring only once. The chain has TRBV6-5 and TRBJ2-7; D possibly corresponds to TRBD1 (6 bases). This sequence was found in a human donor in good health. The sample was naive CD8+ T cells sorted from blood. The CDR3 protein is CASSDHRELGEQYF. The CDR3 region has the DNA TGTGCCAGCAGTGATCACAGGGAGCTCGGCGAGCAGTACTTC.